Each of the 21 T cell receptor beta chains below was sequenced from the same sample in a study of cytomegalovirus exposure and HLA in healthy donors (dated by TCRdb to between 2016 and 2019). Library prep was done by the immunoSEQ multiplex PCR assay. For the multiplex PCR, a mixture combining 60 forward primers for TCR Vbeta segments and 13 reverse primers for TCR Jbeta segments was used. Held by TCRdb, this immuneACCESS table contains in-frame sequences only and omits some clones. Under half of the omission traces to an unresolved V gene where checked; the cause of the rest is unknown. Present in this sample are some 110,000 clones, approximately 80% of which were seen just once. The ten most abundant clones make up 22% of the sample. The sequenced sample was PBMCs. These receptors were obtained from a man in his thirties or forties in good health and CMV-seropositive.

The chain employs TRBV2 and TRBJ1-6, with TRBD1 matching over 7 bases. CDR3 length equals 15 residues. Germline V gene data show CDR1 as SNHLY and CDR2 as FYNNEI. Trimming cost V 6 bases and J 8 bases; bases outside gene matches: 10. CDR3 region: CASRYRTGAYSPLHF. CDR3 in DNA: TGTGCCAGCAGGTACCGCACAGGGGCTTATTCACCCCTCCACTTT.

The chain carries TRBV7-9 and TRBJ1-1; 7 bases are shared with TRBD1. Germline CDR1 is SEHNR and CDR2 is FQNEAQ (reference sequence). The CDR3 has 13 amino acids. Trimming took 6 bases from V and 7 from J; bases not matched to a gene: 8. This chain's CDR3 is CASRPGGNGEAFF. DNA of the CDR3: TGTGCCAGCAGACCAGGGGGTAATGGTGAAGCTTTCTTT. Supplemented by reference TRBV7-9 and TRBJ1-1, the full variable domain reads DTGVSQNPRHKITKRGQNVTFRCDPISEHNRLYWYRQTLGQGPEFLTYFQNEAQLEKSRLLSDRFSAERPKGSFSTLEIQRTEQGDSAMYLCASRPGGNGEAFFGQGTRLTVV.

The gene calls are TRBV5-4 and TRBJ1-2; D is ambiguous. CDR3 length equals 14 residues. Deletions cut 2 bases from V and 5 bases from J, with 13 bases between. Germline lookup yields CDR1 SGHNT and CDR2 YYREEE (reference sequence). The CDR3 reads CASSLSSGMYGYTF. CDR3 nucleotide sequence: TGTGCCAGCAGCTTATCCTCGGGGATGTATGGCTACACCTTC. The whole variable domain, remainder taken from reference TRBV5-4 and TRBJ1-2, is ETGVTQSPTHLIKTRGQQVTLRCSSQSGHNTVSWYQQALGQGPQFIFQYYREEENGRGNFPPRFSGLQFPNYSSELNVNALELDDSALYLCASSLSSGMYGYTFGSGTRLTVV.

The chain employs TRBV7-2 and TRBJ1-4; 7 positions match TRBD1. Trimming removed 1 base from V and 5 bases from J; junction bases left unmatched: 4. This CDR3 comprises 15 residues. In germline, CDR1 is SGHTA, CDR2 FQGNSA. The CDR3 reads CASSLVGTVNEKLFF. CDR3 in DNA: TGTGCCAGCAGCTTAGTCGGGACAGTCAATGAAAAACTGTTTTTT.

As concerns this clone: Other DNA variants within this sample encode the same CDR3. The rearrangement uses TRBV18 and TRBJ2-3, with 11 bases fitting TRBD2. The germline CDR1 and CDR2 sequences are KGHSH and LQKENI. The CDR3 runs to 16 residues. The V segment lost 2 bases and the J segment 5 bases; nucleotides outside the gene matches: 6. CDR3 DNA sequence: TGTGCCAGCTCACCATTAGCGGGGGGGCCCGGAGATACGCAGTATTTT. Translation gives CASSPLAGGPGDTQYF. Using reference TRBV18 and TRBJ2-3 for the parts outside the CDR3, the full variable domain is NAGVMQNPRHLVRRRGQEARLRCSPMKGHSHVYWYRQLPEEGLKFMVYLQKENIIDESGMPKERFSAEFPKEGPSILRIQQVVRGDSAAYFCASSPLAGGPGDTQYFGPGTRLTVL.

The chain uses TRBV5-1 and TRBJ1-5; the match to TRBD1 covers 7 bases. Germline values: CDR1 SGHRS, CDR2 YFSETQ. The CDR3 contains 16 residues. The J segment lost 6 bases and the V segment lost 4 bases, leaving 13 bases of the junction unmatched. The chain's CDR3 is CASSEGSRGTFQPQHF. CDR3 DNA: TGCGCCAGCAGCGAGGGGTCCAGGGGGACCTTTCAGCCCCAGCATTTT.

This sequence joins TRBV28 and TRBJ2-7, with 10 bases aligning to TRBD1. CDR1 is MDHEN and CDR2 is SYDVKM in the germline V gene. The CDR3 extends over 12 amino acids. In nucleotides, the CDR3 is TGTGCAGCGGGACAGGGGTCCAACGAGCAGTACTTC. It encodes CAAGQGSNEQYF. Supplemented by reference TRBV28 and TRBJ2-7, the full variable domain reads DVKVTQSSRYLVKRTGEKVFLECVQDMDHENMFWYRQDPGLGLRLIYFSYDVKMKEKGDIPEGYSVSREKKERFSLILESASTNQTSMYLCAAGQGSNEQYFGPGTRLTVT.

The chain has TRBV7-3 and TRBJ1-2; possibly TRBD1 for D (5 bases). CDR3 length: 13 residues. The V gene lost 1 base and the J gene lost 8 bases, with 11 bases spanning the gap. Germline assignment: CDR1 SGHTA and CDR2 FQGTGA. CDR3 loop: CASSLRAGRGYTF. DNA of the CDR3: TGTGCCAGCAGCTTAAGGGCAGGGCGAGGCTACACCTTC.

This clone was seen a single time. The chain has TRBV30 and TRBJ2-7, with 9 bases lining up with TRBD1. CDR1 is GTSNPN, CDR2 SVGIG, per germline (reference sequence). The CDR3 covers 15 residues. Losses at the gene ends were 3 bases for V and 2 bases for J; bases not matched to a gene: 8. CDR3 region: CAWRVTGQGTYEQYF. DNA of the CDR3: TGTGCCTGGAGGGTAACGGGACAGGGAACCTACGAGCAGTACTTC.

V usage is TRBV4-2 and J usage is TRBJ1-5; TRBD1 aligns across 8 bases. This CDR3 contains 15 residues. The junction had 4 bases not matched to a gene; V was cut back by 3 bases and J by 3 bases. Germline CDR1 LGHNA, CDR2 YNFKEQ. CDR3 residues: CASSQMDRDNQPQHF. The CDR3 DNA reads TGTGCCAGCAGCCAGATGGACAGGGACAATCAGCCCCAGCATTTT.

The chain is built from TRBV2 and TRBJ2-3, with TRBD2 matching 7 bases. V dropped 7 bases and J dropped 4; count of bases not matched to a gene: 8. Germline V gene sequence: CDR1 SNHLY, CDR2 FYNNEI. The CDR3 is made up of 14 amino acids. The CDR3 is CASKGVGGADTQYF. CDR3 nucleotide sequence: TGTGCCAGCAAAGGGGTTGGGGGGGCAGATACGCAGTATTTT.

This chain connects TRBV6-1 to TRBJ2-7, with TRBD1 matching 10 bases. The V and J ends lost 8 bases and 5 bases, in that order; junction bases with no gene match: 6. Germline loops: CDR1 MNHNS, CDR2 SASEGT. CDR3 length: 13 residues. The CDR3 reads CASQRQGANEQYF. CDR3 DNA: TGTGCCAGCCAACGACAGGGGGCGAACGAGCAGTACTTC.

Only a few counts were recorded for this clone. The chain uses TRBV5-5 and TRBJ2-3; 9 bases are a match to TRBD2. Per the germline V gene, CDR1 is SGHKS and CDR2 is YYEKEE (reference sequence). J was trimmed by 4 bases and V by 1 base; bases with no gene match: 1. This CDR3 spans 14 amino acids. The CDR3 DNA is TGTGCCAGCAGCTTGAGGACTAGCGCAGATACGCAGTATTTT. Its protein is CASSLRTSADTQYF.

This rearrangement joins TRBV28 to TRBJ2-3; 12 bases are shared with TRBD2. V lost 4 bases and J lost 2; bases outside the gene matches: 7. CDR1 is MDHEN, CDR2 SYDVKM, per germline. The CDR3 is 17 amino acids. This chain's CDR3 is CASSSRTSGEYTDTQYF. The CDR3 nucleotides are TGTGCCAGCAGTTCAAGGACTAGCGGGGAATACACAGATACGCAGTATTTT.

The chain has TRBV7-9 and TRBJ1-1, with 11 bases that match TRBD1. CDR1 SEHNR and CDR2 FQNEAQ come from the germline V gene (reference sequence). V gave up 1 base and J gave up 3 bases; unmatched junction bases: 4. The CDR3 loop spans 16 amino acids. CDR3 sequence: CASSLGGTGGYTEAFF. The CDR3 DNA follows: TGTGCCAGCAGCTTAGGTGGGACAGGGGGGTACACTGAAGCTTTCTTT.

The chain couples TRBV19 to TRBJ1-1; the D gene is possibly TRBD1 (6 bases). The CDR3 length is 13 residues. Germline V gene lookup returns CDR1 LNHDA and CDR2 SQIVND (reference sequence). V lost 6 bases and J lost 6, with 14 bases in between. This CDR3 is CASSDQGIAEAFF. The CDR3 bases are TGTGCCAGTAGCGATCAGGGGATTGCTGAAGCTTTCTTT.

This clone was seen a handful of times. V and J are TRBV13 and TRBJ2-5, with D maybe TRBD2 (6 bases). The CDR3 length is 13 residues. Germline V CDR1 and CDR2: PRHDT, FYEKMQ (reference sequence). The V end was cut by 5 bases, the J end by 5 bases, with 12 bases between. This chain's CDR3 is CASSELAGETQYF. The CDR3 nucleotides are TGTGCCAGCAGCGAACTGGCGGGGGAGACCCAGTACTTC.

This clone has only one observation. The J gene is TRBJ1-1, the V gene TRBV30; no definite D call. The CDR3 consists of 12 residues. Germline V CDR1 and CDR2: GTSNPN, SVGIG (reference sequence). V gave up 4 bases and J gave up 1 base, with 7 bases separating them. The CDR3 sequence: CAWNHRNTEAFF. In DNA form, the CDR3 reads TGTGCCTGGAATCATAGGAACACTGAAGCTTTCTTT.

This rearrangement joins TRBV12-5 to TRBJ2-1; weak D call: TRBD1 (6 bases). Germline lookup yields CDR1 LGHNT and CDR2 FRNRAP. This CDR3 region has 15 residues. The V end lost 0 bases, the J end lost 1 base, and 7 bases lay between the germline ends. The DNA of the CDR3 is TGTGCTAGTGGTTTGGTAAGGGGGTCCTACAATGAGCAGTTCTTC. Translation: CASGLVRGSYNEQFF.

The V call is TRBV5-7, the J call TRBJ2-5; D gene ambiguous. TRBV5-7 is annotated as an ORF whose role is uncertain. CDR3 length: 13 amino acids. Deletions cut 2 bases from V and 5 bases from J, with 10 bases between. This CDR3 reads CASSLKYRETQYF. DNA of the CDR3: TGTGCCAGCAGCTTAAAATACCGGGAGACCCAGTACTTC.

This chain joins TRBV19 and TRBJ2-2, with a possible D match to TRBD1 (6 bases). Trimming left V 5 bases short and J 5 bases short, with 12 bases between. Germline V lookup: CDR1 LNHDA, CDR2 SQIVND (reference sequence). The CDR3 covers 14 residues. CDR3 sequence reads: CASSSGHPTGELFF. The CDR3 DNA is TGTGCCAGTAGTTCGGGACATCCAACCGGGGAGCTGTTTTTT.